This T cell receptor beta chain was obtained from a study of blood T cell repertoires in COVID-19. About the research overall: PBMCs, B-cell-depleted T cells, or T cells were the source of the cDNA or gDNA that made up the material.

This clone has only one observation. Assay: immunoSEQ multiplex PCR; the TCRdb copy retains only in-frame clones and omits some. The profile shows 100,000 to 120,000 clones, about four fifths of them singletons. This CDR3 comprises 16 residues. Germline V gene sequence: CDR1 LNHDA, CDR2 SQIVND (reference sequence). Trimming took off 6 bases at V and 3 bases at J, with 19 bases between the two ends. The rearrangement joins TRBV19 to TRBJ2-3; a possible D gene is TRBD2 (5 bases). This sequence was found in a woman in her thirties or forties with acute or convalescent COVID-19. The specimen was peripheral blood. Here the CDR3 DNA reads TGTGCCAGTAGCCTCTTGAGGACTTCCGGGACAGATACGCAGTATTTT. Translation: CASSLLRTSGTDTQYF.